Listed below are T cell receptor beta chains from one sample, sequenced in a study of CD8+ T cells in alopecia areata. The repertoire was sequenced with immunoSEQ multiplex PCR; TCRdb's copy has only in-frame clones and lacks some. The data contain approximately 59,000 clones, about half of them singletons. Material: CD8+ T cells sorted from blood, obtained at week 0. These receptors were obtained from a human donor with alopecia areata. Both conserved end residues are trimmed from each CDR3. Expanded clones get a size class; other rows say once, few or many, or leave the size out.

cdr3_aa: ASSYAGTSGNNEQF; cdr3_length: 14; j_call: TRBJ2-1; clone_size: many; v_call: TRBV10-2
cdr3_aa: ASKSDSYNEQF; cdr3_length: 11; j_call: TRBJ2-1; clone_size: NA; v_call: TRBV4-1
cdr3_aa: ASSDGQDADTQY; cdr3_length: 12; j_call: TRBJ2-3; clone_size: few; v_call: TRBV10-2
cdr3_aa: ASSEGPSGRAATQY; cdr3_length: 14; j_call: TRBJ2-3; clone_size: NA; v_call: TRBV11-1
cdr3_aa: ASSITGAAEAF; cdr3_length: 11; j_call: TRBJ1-1; clone_size: many; v_call: TRBV6-1
cdr3_aa: ASSQAQRSTDTQY; cdr3_length: 13; j_call: TRBJ2-3; clone_size: NA; v_call: TRBV4-2
cdr3_aa: ASSSLNSRLF; cdr3_length: 10; j_call: TRBJ1-4; clone_size: NA; v_call: TRBV7-9
cdr3_aa: ASSQDTGGVYEQY; cdr3_length: 13; j_call: TRBJ2-7; clone_size: once; v_call: TRBV4-3
cdr3_aa: ASSLVLEVSYEQY; cdr3_length: 13; j_call: TRBJ2-7; clone_size: few; v_call: TRBV4-1
cdr3_aa: ASSLYTSYEQY; cdr3_length: 11; j_call: TRBJ2-7; clone_size: NA; v_call: TRBV5-4
cdr3_aa: SVSQGEAF; cdr3_length: 8; j_call: TRBJ1-1; clone_size: few; v_call: TRBV29-1
cdr3_aa: SVQGGTSLGEQF; cdr3_length: 12; j_call: TRBJ2-1; clone_size: few; v_call: TRBV29-1
cdr3_aa: SVEQGAQRGYT; cdr3_length: 11; j_call: TRBJ1-2; clone_size: NA; v_call: TRBV29-1
cdr3_aa: AWSTPQSSYEQY; cdr3_length: 12; j_call: TRBJ2-7; clone_size: NA; v_call: TRBV30
cdr3_aa: ASRSRNTEAF; cdr3_length: 10; j_call: TRBJ1-1; clone_size: few; v_call: TRBV11-2
cdr3_aa: ASSPSGRAVEAF; cdr3_length: 12; j_call: TRBJ1-1; clone_size: NA; v_call: TRBV11-2
cdr3_aa: ASSLAGGRHEQY; cdr3_length: 12; j_call: TRBJ2-7; clone_size: NA; v_call: TRBV13
cdr3_aa: ASSLTGQIVKETQY; cdr3_length: 14; j_call: TRBJ2-5; clone_size: NA; v_call: TRBV7-9
cdr3_aa: ASSSMEVIFNEQF; cdr3_length: 13; j_call: TRBJ2-1; clone_size: few; v_call: TRBV7-9
cdr3_aa: ASSLNSGGPTGELF; cdr3_length: 14; j_call: TRBJ2-2; clone_size: NA; v_call: TRBV7-9
cdr3_aa: ARTTGQHEQY; cdr3_length: 10; j_call: TRBJ2-7; clone_size: NA; v_call: TRBV21-1
cdr3_aa: ASRLGTVSYNEQF; cdr3_length: 13; j_call: TRBJ2-1; clone_size: few; v_call: TRBV19
cdr3_aa: AGPHEQY; cdr3_length: 7; j_call: TRBJ2-7; clone_size: NA; v_call: TRBV25-1
cdr3_aa: AWSVSGGYEQY; cdr3_length: 11; j_call: TRBJ2-7; clone_size: NA; v_call: TRBV30
cdr3_aa: ASSQRERETQY; cdr3_length: 11; j_call: TRBJ2-5; clone_size: NA; v_call: TRBV5-1
cdr3_aa: ASSYSQGYGYT; cdr3_length: 11; j_call: TRBJ1-2; clone_size: NA; v_call: TRBV6-5
cdr3_aa: SVVDGVTFGYT; cdr3_length: 11; j_call: TRBJ1-2; clone_size: NA; v_call: TRBV29-1
cdr3_aa: ASSLAPGVDEQF; cdr3_length: 12; j_call: TRBJ2-1; clone_size: NA; v_call: TRBV7-8
cdr3_aa: ASRRQGAYEQF; cdr3_length: 11; j_call: TRBJ2-1; clone_size: few; v_call: TRBV28
cdr3_aa: AWRTDRTVGYEQY; cdr3_length: 13; j_call: TRBJ2-7; clone_size: NA; v_call: TRBV30
cdr3_aa: ASSPREPVTEAF; cdr3_length: 12; j_call: TRBJ1-1; clone_size: NA; v_call: TRBV27
cdr3_aa: ASSVGANSNQPQH; cdr3_length: 13; j_call: TRBJ1-5; clone_size: NA; v_call: TRBV9
cdr3_aa: ASSQEQTSRETQY; cdr3_length: 13; j_call: TRBJ2-5; clone_size: once; v_call: TRBV14
cdr3_aa: ASTPGSSLLETQY; cdr3_length: 13; j_call: TRBJ2-5; clone_size: NA; v_call: TRBV9
cdr3_aa: ASSTGTSPANEQF; cdr3_length: 13; j_call: TRBJ2-1; clone_size: NA; v_call: TRBV2
cdr3_aa: ASSESRTGWYGYT; cdr3_length: 13; j_call: TRBJ1-2; clone_size: few; v_call: TRBV6-1
cdr3_aa: ASSEDDYGELF; cdr3_length: 11; j_call: TRBJ2-2; clone_size: many; v_call: TRBV5-1
cdr3_aa: ASSVGLAMNTEAF; cdr3_length: 13; j_call: TRBJ1-1; clone_size: NA; v_call: TRBV9
cdr3_aa: ASSEGLQETQY; cdr3_length: 11; j_call: TRBJ2-5; clone_size: NA; v_call: TRBV6-5